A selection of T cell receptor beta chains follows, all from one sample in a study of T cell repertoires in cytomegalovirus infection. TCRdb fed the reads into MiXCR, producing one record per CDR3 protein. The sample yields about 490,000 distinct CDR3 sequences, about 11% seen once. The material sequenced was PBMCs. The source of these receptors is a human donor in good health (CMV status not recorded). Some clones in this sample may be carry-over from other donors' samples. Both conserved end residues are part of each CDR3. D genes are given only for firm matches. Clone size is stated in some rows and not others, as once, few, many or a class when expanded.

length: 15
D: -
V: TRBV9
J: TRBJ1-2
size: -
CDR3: CASSGEGYVEDGYTF
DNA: TGTGCCAGCAGCGGCGAGGGGTATGTGGAAGATGGCTACACCTTC

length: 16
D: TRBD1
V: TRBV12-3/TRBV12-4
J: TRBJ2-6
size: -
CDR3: CASSPSGTGGTNVLTF
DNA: TGTGCCAGCAGCCCTTCCGGGACAGGGGGCACCAACGTCCTGACTTTC

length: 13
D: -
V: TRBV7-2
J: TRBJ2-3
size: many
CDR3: CASSPNQAGTQYF
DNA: TGTGCCAGCAGCCCTAATCAGGCTGGGACGCAGTATTTT

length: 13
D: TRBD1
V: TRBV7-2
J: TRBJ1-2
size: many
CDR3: CASSLGQGGFNTF
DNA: TGTGCCAGCAGCTTGGGACAGGGGGGATTTAACACCTTC

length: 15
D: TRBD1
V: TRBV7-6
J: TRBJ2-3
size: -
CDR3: CASSSFGTGTDTQYF
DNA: TGTGCCAGCAGCTCATTTGGGACAGGCACAGATACGCAGTATTTT

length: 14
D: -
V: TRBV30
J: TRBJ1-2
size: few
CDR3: CAWSYDQGSGGYTF
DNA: TGTGCCTGGAGCTATGACCAGGGATCGGGCGGCTACACCTTC

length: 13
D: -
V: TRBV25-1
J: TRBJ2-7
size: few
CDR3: CASSVYGSYEQYF
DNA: TGTGCCAGCAGTGTATACGGCTCCTACGAGCAGTACTTC

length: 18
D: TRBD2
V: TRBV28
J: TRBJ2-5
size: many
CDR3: CASSERGLAGGVGRTQYF
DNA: TGTGCCAGCAGTGAACGGGGACTAGCGGGAGGGGTTGGTAGGACCCAGTACTTC

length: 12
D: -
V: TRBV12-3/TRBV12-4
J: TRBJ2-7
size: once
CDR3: CASSRMFYEQYF
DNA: TGTGCCAGCAGTCGCATGTTCTACGAGCAGTACTTC

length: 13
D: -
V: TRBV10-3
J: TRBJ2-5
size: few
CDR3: CAIKRPGQETQYF
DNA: TGTGCCATCAAACGACCGGGACAAGAGACCCAGTACTTC

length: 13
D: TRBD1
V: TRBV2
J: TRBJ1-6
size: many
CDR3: CASNGQGNSPLHF
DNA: TGTGCCAGCAATGGACAGGGTAATTCACCCCTCCACTTT

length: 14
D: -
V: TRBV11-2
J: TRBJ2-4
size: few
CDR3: CASSPGVRKNIQYF
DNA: TGTGCCAGCAGCCCGGGGGTCAGAAAAAACATTCAGTACTTC

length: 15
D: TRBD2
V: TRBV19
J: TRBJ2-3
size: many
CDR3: CASRVVSGSTDTQYF
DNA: TGTGCCAGTAGGGTTGTTAGCGGGAGCACAGATACGCAGTATTTT

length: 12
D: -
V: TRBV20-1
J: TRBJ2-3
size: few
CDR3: CSARGDTDTQYF
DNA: TGCAGTGCTAGAGGTGACACAGATACGCAGTATTTT

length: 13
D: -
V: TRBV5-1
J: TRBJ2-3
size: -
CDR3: CASSHGGGDTQYF
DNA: TGCGCCAGCAGCCACGGGGGTGGAGATACGCAGTATTTT

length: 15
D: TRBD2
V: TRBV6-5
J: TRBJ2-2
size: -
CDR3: CATLSSGRAAGELFF
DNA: TGTGCCACCCTATCTAGCGGGAGGGCCGCCGGGGAGCTGTTTTTT

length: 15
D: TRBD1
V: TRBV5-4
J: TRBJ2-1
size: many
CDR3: CASSGVAGGRNEQFF
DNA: TGTGCCAGCAGCGGGGTGGCAGGGGGCCGCAATGAGCAGTTCTTC

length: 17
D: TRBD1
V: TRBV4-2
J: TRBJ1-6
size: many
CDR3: CASSQEDRGLGNSPLHF
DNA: TGTGCCAGCAGCCAAGAAGACAGGGGTCTTGGTAATTCACCCCTCCACTTT

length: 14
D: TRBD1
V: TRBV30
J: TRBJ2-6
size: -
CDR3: CAWWTGSGANVLTF
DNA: TGTGCCTGGTGGACAGGGTCAGGGGCCAACGTCCTGACTTTC

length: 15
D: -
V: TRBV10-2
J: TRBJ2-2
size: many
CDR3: CASRPSGGGAGELFF
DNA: TGCGCCAGCAGGCCCTCAGGGGGGGGCGCCGGGGAGCTGTTTTTT

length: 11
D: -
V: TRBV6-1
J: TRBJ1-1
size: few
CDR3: CASSGYTEAFF
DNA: TGTGCCAGCAGTGGGTACACTGAAGCTTTCTTT

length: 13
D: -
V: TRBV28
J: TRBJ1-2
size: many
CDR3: CASRLMGPAGYTF
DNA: TGTGCCAGCAGGTTGATGGGCCCGGCAGGCTACACCTTC

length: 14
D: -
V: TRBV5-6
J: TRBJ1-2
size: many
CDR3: CASSLGTTNYGYTF
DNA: TGTGCCAGCAGCCTTGGGACAACTAACTATGGCTACACCTTC

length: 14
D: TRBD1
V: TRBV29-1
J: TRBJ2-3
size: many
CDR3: CSVAGGDSTDTQYF
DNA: TGCAGCGTGGCAGGGGGAGATAGCACAGATACGCAGTATTTT

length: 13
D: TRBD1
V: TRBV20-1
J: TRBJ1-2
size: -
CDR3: CSGRTGGDYGYTF
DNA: TGCAGCGGACGGACAGGGGGCGACTATGGCTACACCTTC

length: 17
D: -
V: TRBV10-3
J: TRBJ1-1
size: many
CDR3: CAISDPGEGAGNTEAFF
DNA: TGTGCCATCAGTGACCCTGGGGAAGGGGCAGGGAACACTGAAGCTTTCTTT

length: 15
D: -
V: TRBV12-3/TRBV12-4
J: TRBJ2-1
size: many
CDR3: CASSFLRYSYNEQFF
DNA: TGTGCCAGCAGTTTCCTCAGGTACTCCTACAATGAGCAGTTCTTC

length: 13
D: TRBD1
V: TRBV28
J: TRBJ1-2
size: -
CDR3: CASSSGGQFGYTF
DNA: TGTGCCAGCAGTTCAGGGGGCCAGTTTGGCTACACCTTC

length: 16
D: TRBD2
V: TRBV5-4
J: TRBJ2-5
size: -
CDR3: CASSLPFGGGQETQYF
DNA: TGTGCCAGCAGCTTGCCCTTCGGGGGGGGACAAGAGACCCAGTACTTC

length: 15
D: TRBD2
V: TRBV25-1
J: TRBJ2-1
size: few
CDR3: CARSRGGAGDFWQFF
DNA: TGTGCCAGGAGTCGGGGCGGGGCGGGGGACTTTTGGCAGTTCTTC

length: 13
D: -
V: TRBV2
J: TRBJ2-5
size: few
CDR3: CASNKGLQETQYF
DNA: TGTGCCAGCAACAAGGGGCTCCAAGAGACCCAGTACTTC

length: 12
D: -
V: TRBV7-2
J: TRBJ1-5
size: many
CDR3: CASSLVGGPKHF
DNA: TGTGCCAGCAGCTTAGTCGGGGGGCCCAAGCATTTT

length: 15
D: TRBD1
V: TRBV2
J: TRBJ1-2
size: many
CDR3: CASSWRQGSFYGYTF
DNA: TGTGCCAGCAGTTGGCGACAGGGGTCCTTCTATGGCTACACCTTC

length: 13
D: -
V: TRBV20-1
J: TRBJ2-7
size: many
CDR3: CSARPGPSYEQYF
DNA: TGCAGTGCTAGACCGGGTCCTTCCTACGAGCAGTACTTC

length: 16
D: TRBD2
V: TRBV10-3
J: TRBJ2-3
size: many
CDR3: CAISDLAGGSTDTQYF
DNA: TGTGCCATCAGTGATTTAGCGGGGGGGAGCACAGATACGCAGTATTTT

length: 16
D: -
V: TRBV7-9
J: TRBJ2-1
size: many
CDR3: CASSTYRDLRGNEQFF
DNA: TGTGCCAGCAGCACTTACCGGGACCTCAGGGGCAATGAGCAGTTCTTC

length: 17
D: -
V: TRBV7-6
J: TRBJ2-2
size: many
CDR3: CASSLVPSGRNTGELFF
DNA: TGTGCCAGCAGCTTAGTCCCTTCCGGTAGGAACACCGGGGAGCTGTTTTTT

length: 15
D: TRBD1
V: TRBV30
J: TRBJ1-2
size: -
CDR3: CAWDGGDRGFYGYTF
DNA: TGTGCCTGGGATGGAGGGGACAGAGGTTTCTATGGCTACACCTTC

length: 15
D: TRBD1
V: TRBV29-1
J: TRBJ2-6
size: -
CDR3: CSVLQGAGGANVLTF
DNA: TGCAGCGTCCTACAGGGGGCTGGTGGGGCCAACGTCCTGACTTTC

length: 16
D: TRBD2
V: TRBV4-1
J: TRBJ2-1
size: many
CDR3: CASSQVRREADNEQFF
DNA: TGCGCCAGCAGCCAAGTTAGGCGGGAGGCCGATAATGAGCAGTTCTTC

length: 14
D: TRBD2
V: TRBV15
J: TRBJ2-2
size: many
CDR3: CATSRDRLAGELFF
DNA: TGTGCCACCAGCAGAGATAGACTAGCGGGGGAGCTGTTTTTT

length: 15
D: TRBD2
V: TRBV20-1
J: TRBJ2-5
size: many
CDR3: CSARDGGEGQETQYF
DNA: TGCAGTGCTAGAGATGGGGGGGAGGGCCAAGAGACCCAGTACTTC

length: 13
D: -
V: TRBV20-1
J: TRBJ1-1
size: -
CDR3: CSASIGREDEAFF
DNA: TGCAGTGCTAGTATTGGACGGGAGGATGAAGCTTTCTTT

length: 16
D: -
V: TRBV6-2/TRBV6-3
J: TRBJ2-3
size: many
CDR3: CASSQDQSYYTDTQYF
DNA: TGTGCCAGCAGTCAGGACCAAAGCTACTACACAGATACGCAGTATTTT

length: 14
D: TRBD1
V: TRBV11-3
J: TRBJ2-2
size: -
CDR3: CASTGQGSTGELFF
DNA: TGTGCCAGCACCGGACAGGGAAGCACCGGGGAGCTGTTTTTT

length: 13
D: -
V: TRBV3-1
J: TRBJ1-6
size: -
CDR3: CASSPLLNSPLHF
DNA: TGTGCCAGCAGCCCGCTCCTTAATTCACCCCTCCACTTT

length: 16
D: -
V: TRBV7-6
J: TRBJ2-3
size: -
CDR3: CASTDPRGGFPDTQYF
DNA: TGTGCCAGCACCGACCCCAGGGGAGGGTTTCCAGATACGCAGTATTTT

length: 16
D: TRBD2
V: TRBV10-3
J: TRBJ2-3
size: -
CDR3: CAISEWTSPNTDTQYF
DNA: TGTGCCATCAGTGAGTGGACTAGCCCCAACACAGATACGCAGTATTTT

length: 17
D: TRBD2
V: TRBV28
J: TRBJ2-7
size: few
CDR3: CASTGTNILRRSYEQYF
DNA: TGTGCCAGCACCGGGACTAACATCCTTCGAAGGTCCTACGAGCAGTACTTC

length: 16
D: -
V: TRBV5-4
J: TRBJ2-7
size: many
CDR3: CASSYGSSPRQNEQYF
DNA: TGTGCCAGCAGCTACGGCTCTTCCCCACGACAAAACGAGCAGTACTTC

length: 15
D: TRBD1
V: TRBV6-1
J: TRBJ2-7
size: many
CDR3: CASSEVGQGTYEQYF
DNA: TGTGCCAGCAGTGAAGTTGGACAGGGGACCTACGAGCAGTACTTC

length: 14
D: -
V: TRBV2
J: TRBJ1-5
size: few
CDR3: CASSAQGLGQPQHF
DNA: TGTGCCAGCAGTGCACAGGGACTCGGTCAGCCCCAGCATTTT

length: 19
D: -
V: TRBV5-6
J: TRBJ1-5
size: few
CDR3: CASIVWADDTSKGNQPQHF
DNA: TGTGCCAGCATCGTTTGGGCAGATGATACATCCAAGGGCAATCAGCCCCAGCATTTT

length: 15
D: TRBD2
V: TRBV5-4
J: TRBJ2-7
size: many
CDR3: CASSLNRAGDYEQYF
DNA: TGTGCCAGCAGCTTGAATCGAGCGGGAGATTACGAGCAGTACTTC